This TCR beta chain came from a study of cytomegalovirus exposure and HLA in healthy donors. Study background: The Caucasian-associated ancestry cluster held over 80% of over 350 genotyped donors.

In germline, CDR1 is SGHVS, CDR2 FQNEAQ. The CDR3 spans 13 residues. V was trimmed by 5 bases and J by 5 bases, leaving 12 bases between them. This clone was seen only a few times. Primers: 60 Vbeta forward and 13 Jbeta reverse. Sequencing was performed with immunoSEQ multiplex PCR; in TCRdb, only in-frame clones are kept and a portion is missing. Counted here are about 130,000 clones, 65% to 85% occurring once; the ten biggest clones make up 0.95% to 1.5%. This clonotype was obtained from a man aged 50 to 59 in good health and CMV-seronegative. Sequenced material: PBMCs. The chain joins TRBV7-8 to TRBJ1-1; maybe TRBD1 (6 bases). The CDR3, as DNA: TGTGCCAGCAGCCCCACAGGGACGACTGAAGCTTTCTTT. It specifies CASSPTGTTEAFF.